The 29 T cell receptor beta chains in this list originate from one sample, sequenced in a study of T cell responses to AZD1222 COVID-19 vaccine. Clones were sequenced by immunoSEQ multiplex PCR, and TCRdb holds only the in-frame ones, with some missing. This table has over 100,000 clones, approximately 87% appearing once. Here the sequenced sample was peripheral blood, taken 28 days after the second AZD1222 dose. The receptors were gathered from an adult who received the AZD1222 COVID-19 vaccine.

The chain links TRBV14 to TRBJ2-3; no reliable D call. The germline gives CDR1 SGHDN, CDR2 FVKESK. Trimming pared 1 base from V and 4 bases from J, leaving 3 bases between. This CDR3 region has 12 residues. CDR3 nucleotides: TGTGCCAGCAGCCAAGTGCCAGATACGCAGTATTTT. Translation: CASSQVPDTQYF. Looking up the rest from reference TRBV14 and TRBJ2-3 gives the full variable domain: EAGVTQFPSHSVIEKGQTVTLRCDPISGHDNLYWYRRVMGKEIKFLLHFVKESKQDESGMPNNRFLAERTGGTYSTLKVQPAELEDSGVYFCASSQVPDTQYFGPGTRLTVL.

In DNA form, the CDR3 reads TGTGCCAGCTCACCACCTTCTGGACAGGGCTCTGGCTACACCTTC. This sequence encodes CASSPPSGQGSGYTF. The chain uses TRBV18 and TRBJ1-2, with 8 bases lining up with TRBD1. The CDR3 is 15 amino acids. Germline V CDR1 and CDR2: KGHSH, LQKENI. The V and J ends lost 0 bases and 7 bases, in that order; junction bases with no gene match: 7.

In this sample, this clone turned up once. This rearrangement joins TRBV7-9 to TRBJ2-7; 8 bases agree with TRBD2. This CDR3 is 14 amino acids long. Germline V gene sequence: CDR1 SEHNR, CDR2 FQNEAQ (reference sequence). The V gene end was trimmed by 4 bases and the J gene end by 6 bases; junction bases not matched to a gene: 8. CDR3 protein: CASSSPGLVCEQYF. DNA for the CDR3: TGTGCCAGCAGCTCGCCGGGACTAGTATGCGAGCAGTACTTC.

The J gene is TRBJ2-5, the V gene TRBV7-2, with a possible D match to TRBD1 (6 bases). V was cut by 5 bases and J by 10 bases, with 20 bases left in between. CDR1 and CDR2 from the germline V gene are SGHTA and FQGNSA. This CDR3 contains 14 residues. CDR3 region: CASSPGARGQIQYF. The CDR3, as DNA: TGTGCCAGCAGCCCAGGGGCCAGGGGCCAGATCCAGTACTTC. The full variable domain, its missing parts supplied by reference TRBV7-2 and TRBJ2-5, is GAGVSQSPSNKVTEKGKDVELRCDPISGHTALYWYRQSLGQGLEFLIYFQGNSAPDKSGLPSDRFSAERTGGSVSTLTIQRTQQEDSAVYLCASSPGARGQIQYFGPGTRLLVL.

There are a few counts of this clone. The chain recombines TRBV6-6 with TRBJ1-2; maybe TRBD1 (6 bases). Germline CDR1 MNHNY, CDR2 SVGAGI (reference sequence). CDR3 length equals 16 residues. Trimming cost V 2 bases and J 6 bases, with 19 bases left between them. In DNA, the CDR3 is TGTGCCAGCAGTTACCACCCTACAGGGTTAGAGGATGGCTACACCTTC. Its translation: CASSYHPTGLEDGYTF.

The rearrangement uses TRBV13 and TRBJ1-1; D might be TRBD1 (5 bases). Trimming removed 3 bases from V and 5 bases from J, with 28 bases in between. The V gene's germline CDR1 is PRHDT and CDR2 FYEKMQ (reference sequence). CDR3 length: 19 residues. The CDR3 sequence: CASSLGVWIRVARGTEAFF. The CDR3 nucleotides read TGTGCCAGCAGCTTGGGGGTATGGATACGGGTCGCGCGAGGGACTGAAGCTTTCTTT.

The V call is TRBV19, the J call TRBJ1-3, with D possibly TRBD1 on 5 matching bases. Trimming shortened V by 6 bases and J by 1 base, and 16 bases separated the two germline ends. The CDR3 has 16 amino acids. Germline V gene sequence: CDR1 LNHDA, CDR2 SQIVND (reference sequence). The CDR3 DNA is TGTGCCAGTAGGGGACCGGGCCATGATTCTGGAAACACCATATATTTT. Protein: CASRGPGHDSGNTIYF. Based on the CDR3 plus reference TRBV19 and TRBJ1-3, the full variable domain is DGGITQSPKYLFRKEGQNVTLSCEQNLNHDAMYWYRQDPGQGLRLIYYSQIVNDFQKGDIAEGYSVSREKKESFPLTVTSAQKNPTAFYLCASRGPGHDSGNTIYFGEGSWLTVV.

The V gene is TRBV10-1, the J gene TRBJ2-7; D remains unclear. The V gene lost 8 bases and the J gene lost 6 bases, with 5 bases spanning the gap. The CDR3 is made up of 9 amino acids. Germline V CDR1 and CDR2: WNHNN, SYGVQD (reference sequence). CDR3 DNA sequence: TGCGCCAGCGAACTCGAGCAGTACTTC. It is translated as CASELEQYF.

This sequence joins TRBV7-2 and TRBJ1-1; D is uncertain. CDR1 is SGHTA, CDR2 FQGNSA, per germline. CDR3 length equals 13 residues. Deletions cut 1 base from V and 8 bases from J, with 11 bases between. CDR3 sequence: CASSLVRRAEAFF. CDR3 sequence (DNA): TGTGCCAGCAGCTTAGTCCGTAGGGCAGAAGCTTTCTTT. The variable domain in full, with the rest retrieved from reference TRBV7-2 and TRBJ1-1, is GAGVSQSPSNKVTEKGKDVELRCDPISGHTALYWYRQSLGQGLEFLIYFQGNSAPDKSGLPSDRFSAERTGGSVSTLTIQRTQQEDSAVYLCASSLVRRAEAFFGQGTRLTVV.

The V and J genes are TRBV27 and TRBJ1-1; 7 bases fit TRBD1. The CDR3 is 17 amino acids. Looked up from germline, CDR1 is MNHEY and CDR2 is SMNVEV (reference sequence). With 1 base clipped from V and 5 bases from J, the junction kept 13 bases outside the gene matches. The CDR3 here is CASSLLPGQGVGTEAFF. The CDR3 DNA reads TGTGCCAGCAGTTTATTACCGGGGCAGGGGGTTGGTACTGAAGCTTTCTTT.

V and J are TRBV5-1 and TRBJ1-6, with 8 nucleotides matching TRBD1. The germline CDR1 and CDR2 sequences are SGHRS and YFSETQ. J gave up 6 bases and V 1 base, and 6 bases lay outside the gene matches. The CDR3 totals 16 residues. The CDR3 spells CASSLLETGANSPLHF. CDR3 bases: TGCGCCAGCAGCTTGTTGGAGACAGGGGCTAATTCACCCCTCCACTTT. Filled out from reference TRBV5-1 and TRBJ1-6, the complete variable domain reads KAGVTQTPRYLIKTRGQQVTLSCSPISGHRSVSWYQQTPGQGLQFLFEYFSETQRNKGNFPGRFSGRQFSNSRSEMNVSTLELGDSALYLCASSLLETGANSPLHFGNGTRLTVT.

This clone was counted only a few times. This chain connects TRBV15 to TRBJ1-5; no reliable D call. Between the trimmed V and J ends, which lost 0 bases and 6 bases, there was a span of 6 bases. This CDR3 region has 13 residues. The germline gives CDR1 LNHNV, CDR2 YYDKDF (reference sequence). CDR3 protein: CATSRDPSQPQHF. The CDR3 DNA reads as TGTGCCACCAGCAGAGATCCAAGTCAGCCCCAGCATTTT.

V is TRBV27 and J is TRBJ2-1, with D unclear. Germline CDR1 MNHEY, CDR2 SMNVEV (reference sequence). The V gene lost 5 bases and the J gene lost 11 bases, with 16 bases spanning the gap. The CDR3 length is 13 residues. The CDR3 coding sequence is TGTGCCAGCAGTCTACGTGGGTCAGCAAAGCAGTTCTTC. Residues: CASSLRGSAKQFF.

The rearrangement joins TRBV6-1 to TRBJ2-7; tentative D call: TRBD1 (5 bases). The CDR3 loop spans 16 amino acids. Germline CDR1 and CDR2: MNHNS and SASEGT. Trimming cost V 0 bases and J 2 bases, with 14 bases left between them. CDR3 DNA: TGTGCCAGCAGTGAAGCATGGGGCCAGGCGACCTACGAGCAGTACTTC. Its translation is CASSEAWGQATYEQYF.

In its sample, this clone was seen once. This chain uses TRBV7-2 with TRBJ2-1; TRBD2 matches 7 bases. Germline loops: CDR1 SGHTA, CDR2 FQGNSA. V shed 2 bases and J 4 bases; nucleotides not matched to a gene: 8. This CDR3 comprises 16 residues. CDR3 sequence reads: CASSLIARDYYNEQFF. The CDR3 DNA follows: TGTGCCAGCAGCTTAATCGCCCGGGACTATTACAATGAGCAGTTCTTC.

The chain joins TRBV15 to TRBJ1-5; D is uncertain. V lost 3 bases, J lost 3 bases, and 15 bases lay in between. This CDR3 comprises 16 residues. CDR1 is LNHNV, CDR2 YYDKDF, per germline (reference sequence). The CDR3 DNA reads as TGTGCCACCAGCAGTAGGCAGAGGGCCCCCAATCAGCCCCAGCATTTT. It translates to CATSSRQRAPNQPQHF.

The chain uses TRBV9 and TRBJ1-3; D possibly corresponds to TRBD1 (6 bases). From germline, CDR1 is SGDLS and CDR2 YYNGEE. Trimming took 4 bases from V and 0 from J, leaving 17 bases between them. The CDR3 is made up of 17 amino acids. The CDR3 bases are TGTGCCAGCAGCCCGGAGGCAGGGGCCCTCTCTGGAAACACCATATATTTT. Its translation is CASSPEAGALSGNTIYF. Using reference TRBV9 and TRBJ1-3 for the parts outside the CDR3, the full variable domain is DSGVTQTPKHLITATGQRVTLRCSPRSGDLSVYWYQQSLDQGLQFLIQYYNGEERAKGNILERFSAQQFPDLHSELNLSSLELGDSALYFCASSPEAGALSGNTIYFGEGSWLTVV.

The V gene is TRBV2, the J gene TRBJ1-1; a possible D gene is TRBD1 (6 bases). Trimming shortened V by 5 bases and J by 1 base, and 8 bases separated the two germline ends. From germline, CDR1 is SNHLY and CDR2 FYNNEI. The CDR3 sequence is 13 residues long. CDR3 loop: CASSPQGNTEAFF. The CDR3 nucleotides read TGTGCCAGCAGTCCACAGGGGAACACTGAAGCTTTCTTT.

This chain connects TRBV24-1 to TRBJ1-5, with TRBD1 matching over 7 bases. The CDR3 runs 16 residues. The V segment lost 4 bases and the J segment 2 bases; nucleotides outside the gene matches: 7. Germline loops: CDR1 KGHDR, CDR2 SFDVKD. CDR3 DNA: TGTGCCACCAGTGAATCGACAGGGTGGGGCAATCAGCCCCAGCATTTT. This encodes CATSESTGWGNQPQHF.

The chain is built from TRBV5-1 and TRBJ1-1; 7 bases align to TRBD1. Looked up from germline, CDR1 is SGHRS and CDR2 is YFSETQ. V lost 4 bases to trimming and J lost 5 bases; unmatched junction nucleotides: 11. The CDR3 contains 15 residues. CDR3 in DNA: TGCGCCAGCAGCAAACTCCGGACAGGAGAGACTGAAGCTTTCTTT. This gives the protein CASSKLRTGETEAFF.

For the CDR3, the DNA is TGTGCCAGTAGTTCCGGACGTACCCAGCCCCAGCATTTT. It translates to CASSSGRTQPQHF. This rearrangement joins TRBV19 to TRBJ1-5; no firm D call. The CDR3 extends over 13 amino acids. Germline loops: CDR1 LNHDA, CDR2 SQIVND (reference sequence). Between the trimmed V and J ends, which lost 5 bases and 7 bases, there was a span of 12 bases.

This clone was picked up a small number of times. This chain's CDR3 is CASSGDNEKLFF. CDR3 DNA sequence: TGTGCCAGCAGCGGGGATAATGAAAAACTGTTTTTT. The V gene is TRBV9, the J gene TRBJ1-4; D is uncertain. The CDR3 extends over 12 amino acids. Trimming took off 3 bases at V and 4 bases at J, with 4 bases between the two ends. CDR1 SGDLS and CDR2 YYNGEE come from the germline V gene.

This sequence joins TRBV7-8 and TRBJ2-7; 7 nucleotides align to TRBD1. The CDR3 is 12 residues long. The V gene's germline CDR1 is SGHVS and CDR2 FQNEAQ. V shed 5 bases and J 6 bases; nucleotides not matched to a gene: 4. In nucleotides, the CDR3 is TGTGCCAGCAGCCCGGACAGGTTCGAGCAGTACTTC. This sequence encodes CASSPDRFEQYF.

The chain couples TRBV9 to TRBJ2-7, with TRBD1 matching 7 bases. Per germline, CDR1 SGDLS and CDR2 YYNGEE. This CDR3 has 15 amino acids. V dropped 4 bases and J dropped 2; count of bases not matched to a gene: 9. The DNA of the CDR3 is TGTGCCAGCAGCAAAACCGGGACAGCTACCTACGAGCAGTACTTC. Translated: CASSKTGTATYEQYF.

This clone appeared a single time. The chain combines TRBV30 with TRBJ2-1, with 10 bases aligning to TRBD1. CDR1 and CDR2 from the germline V gene are GTSNPN and SVGIG (reference sequence). The CDR3 runs to 11 residues. V lost 3 bases and J lost 10; bases outside the gene matches: 0. Here the CDR3 reads CAWRDRGEQFF. CDR3 nucleotide sequence: TGTGCCTGGAGGGACAGGGGGGAGCAGTTCTTC.

For the CDR3, the DNA is TGTGCCAGCAGCTTAGATCTAGGCGAGCAGTTCTTC. Translation gives CASSLDLGEQFF. The V call is TRBV7-9, the J call TRBJ2-1; D gene unclear. Germline V lookup: CDR1 SEHNR, CDR2 FQNEAQ (reference sequence). The length of the CDR3 is 12 residues. V lost 1 base to trimming and J lost 10 bases, with 8 bases between them.

This chain uses TRBV29-1 with TRBJ2-7, with a weak D call TRBD1 (5 bases). The CDR3 covers 13 residues. Between the trimmed V and J ends, which lost 0 bases and 1 base, there was a span of 7 bases. CDR1 is SQVTM, CDR2 ANQGSEA, per germline. The CDR3 reads CSVEEDISYEQYF. The DNA for the CDR3 is TGCAGCGTTGAAGAGGACATTTCCTACGAGCAGTACTTC.

J is TRBJ1-1 and V is TRBV11-2, with D maybe TRBD1 (6 bases). The V and J ends lost 5 bases and 11 bases respectively, with 24 bases between them. The CDR3 loop spans 15 amino acids. Germline V gives CDR1 SGHAT, CDR2 FQNNGV. The CDR3 bases are TGTGCCAGCAGCCCCTCAACTGTAGGCAGGGGAGAGGCTTTCTTT. This encodes CASSPSTVGRGEAFF.

V is TRBV19 and J is TRBJ2-2; TRBD2 agrees at 11 bases. Germline V gene data show CDR1 as LNHDA and CDR2 as SQIVND (reference sequence). This CDR3 has 14 residues. The junction had 4 bases not matched to a gene; V was cut back by 10 bases and J by 3 bases. The CDR3 region is CATKGLADTGELFF. DNA of the CDR3: TGTGCCACTAAGGGACTAGCGGACACCGGGGAGCTGTTTTTT.